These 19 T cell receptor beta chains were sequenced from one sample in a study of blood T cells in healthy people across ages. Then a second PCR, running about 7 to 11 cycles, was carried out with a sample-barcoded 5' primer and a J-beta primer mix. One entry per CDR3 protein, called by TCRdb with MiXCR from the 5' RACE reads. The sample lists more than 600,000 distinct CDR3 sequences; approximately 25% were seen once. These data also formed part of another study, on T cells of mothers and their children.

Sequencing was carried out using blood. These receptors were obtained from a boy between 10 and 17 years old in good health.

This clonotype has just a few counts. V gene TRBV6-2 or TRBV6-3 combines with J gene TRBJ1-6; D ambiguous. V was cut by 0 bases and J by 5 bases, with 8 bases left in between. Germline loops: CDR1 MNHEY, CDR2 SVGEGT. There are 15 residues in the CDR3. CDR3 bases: TGTGCCAGCAGTTACTCCCAGTCGGATAATTCACCCCTCCACTTT. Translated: CASSYSQSDNSPLHF.

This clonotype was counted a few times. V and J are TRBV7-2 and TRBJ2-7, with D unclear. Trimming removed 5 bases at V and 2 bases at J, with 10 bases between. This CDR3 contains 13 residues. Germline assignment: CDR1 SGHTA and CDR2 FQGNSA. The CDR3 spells CASSPDATYEQYF. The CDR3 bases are TGTGCCAGCAGCCCCGATGCAACCTACGAGCAGTACTTC.

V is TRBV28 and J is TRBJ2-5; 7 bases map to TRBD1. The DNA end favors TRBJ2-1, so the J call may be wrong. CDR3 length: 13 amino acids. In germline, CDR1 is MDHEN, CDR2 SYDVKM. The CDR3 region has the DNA TGTGCCAGTTTTAGGACAGGTTACAATGAGCAGTTCTTC. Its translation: CASFRTGYNEQFF.

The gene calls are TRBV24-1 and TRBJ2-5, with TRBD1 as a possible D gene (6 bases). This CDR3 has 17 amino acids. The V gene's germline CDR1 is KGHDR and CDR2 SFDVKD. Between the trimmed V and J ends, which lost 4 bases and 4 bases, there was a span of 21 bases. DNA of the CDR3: TGTGCCACCAGTGACCTGAACAGGGAAGGTCTGGCAGAGACCCAGTACTTC. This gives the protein CATSDLNREGLAETQYF.

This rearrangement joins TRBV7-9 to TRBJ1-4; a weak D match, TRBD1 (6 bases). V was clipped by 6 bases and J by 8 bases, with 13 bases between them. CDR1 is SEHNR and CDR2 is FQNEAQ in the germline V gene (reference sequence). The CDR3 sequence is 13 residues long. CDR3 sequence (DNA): TGTGCCAGCAGAGAACCAGGGGAGGAAAAACTGTTTTTT. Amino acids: CASREPGEEKLFF.

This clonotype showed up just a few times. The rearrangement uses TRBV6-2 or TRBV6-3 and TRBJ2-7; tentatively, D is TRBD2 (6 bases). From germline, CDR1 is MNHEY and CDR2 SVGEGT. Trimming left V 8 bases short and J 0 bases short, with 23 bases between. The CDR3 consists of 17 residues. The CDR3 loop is CASLSPSWTDYSYEQYF. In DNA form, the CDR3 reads TGTGCCAGCCTCTCGCCTTCTTGGACGGACTACTCCTACGAGCAGTACTTC.

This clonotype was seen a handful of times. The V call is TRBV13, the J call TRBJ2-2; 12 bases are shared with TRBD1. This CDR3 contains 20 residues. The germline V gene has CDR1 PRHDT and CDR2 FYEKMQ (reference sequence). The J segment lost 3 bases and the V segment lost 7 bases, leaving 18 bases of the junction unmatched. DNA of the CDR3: TGTGCCAGCACCCTCGTTCCCGGAGGACGGGACAGGGGGCACACCGGGGAGCTGTTTTTT. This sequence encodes CASTLVPGGRDRGHTGELFF.

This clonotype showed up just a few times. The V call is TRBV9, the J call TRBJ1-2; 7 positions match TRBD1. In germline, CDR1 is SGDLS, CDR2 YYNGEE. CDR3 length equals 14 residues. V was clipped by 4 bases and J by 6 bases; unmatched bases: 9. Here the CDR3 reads CASSRQGGGNGYTF. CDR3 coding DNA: TGTGCCAGCAGCCGACAGGGAGGAGGTAATGGCTACACCTTC. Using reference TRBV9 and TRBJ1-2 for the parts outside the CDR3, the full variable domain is DSGVTQTPKHLITATGQRVTLRCSPRSGDLSVYWYQQSLDQGLQFLIQYYNGEERAKGNILERFSAQQFPDLHSELNLSSLELGDSALYFCASSRQGGGNGYTFGSGTRLTVV.

DNA for the CDR3: TGCAGTGCTCCCCTAGCGGGCCCTTACAATGAGCAGTTCTTC. It translates to CSAPLAGPYNEQFF. The chain employs TRBV20-1 and TRBJ2-5; 8 bases line up with TRBD2. The DNA end favors TRBJ2-1, so the J call may be wrong. The CDR3 has 14 amino acids. In germline, CDR1 is DFQATT, CDR2 SNEGSKA (reference sequence).

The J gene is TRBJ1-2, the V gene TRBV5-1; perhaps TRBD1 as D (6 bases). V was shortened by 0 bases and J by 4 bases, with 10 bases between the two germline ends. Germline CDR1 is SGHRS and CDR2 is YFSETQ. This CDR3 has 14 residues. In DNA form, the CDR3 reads TGCGCCAGCAGCTTGGAAGTGACAGGCTATGGCTACACCTTC. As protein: CASSLEVTGYGYTF.

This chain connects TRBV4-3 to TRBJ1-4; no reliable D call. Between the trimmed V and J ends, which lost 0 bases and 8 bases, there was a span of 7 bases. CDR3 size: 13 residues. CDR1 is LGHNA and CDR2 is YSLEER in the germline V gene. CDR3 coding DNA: TGCGCCAGCAGCCAAGACGTAGCGGAAAAACTGTTTTTT. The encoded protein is CASSQDVAEKLFF.

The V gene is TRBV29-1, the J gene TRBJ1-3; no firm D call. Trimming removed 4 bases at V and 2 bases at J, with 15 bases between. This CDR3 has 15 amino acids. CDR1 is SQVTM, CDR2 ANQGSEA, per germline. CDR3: CSVGGGVGAGNTIYF. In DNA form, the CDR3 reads TGCAGCGTTGGGGGTGGGGTTGGCGCTGGAAACACCATATATTTT.

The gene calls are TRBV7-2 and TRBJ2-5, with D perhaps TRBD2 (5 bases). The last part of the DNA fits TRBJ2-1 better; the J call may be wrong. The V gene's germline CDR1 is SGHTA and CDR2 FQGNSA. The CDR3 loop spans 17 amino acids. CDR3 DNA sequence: TGTGCCAGCAGCTTAGACGAAGAGGGCCCCCTACAAGATGAGCAGTTCTTC. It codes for CASSLDEEGPLQDEQFF.

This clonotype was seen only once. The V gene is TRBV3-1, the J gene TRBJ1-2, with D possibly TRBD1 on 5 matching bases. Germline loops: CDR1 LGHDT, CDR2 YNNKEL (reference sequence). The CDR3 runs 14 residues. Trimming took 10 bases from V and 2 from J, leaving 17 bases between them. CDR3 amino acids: CATWGGSTNYGYTF. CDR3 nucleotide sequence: TGTGCCACCTGGGGGGGGTCCACAAACTATGGCTACACCTTC.

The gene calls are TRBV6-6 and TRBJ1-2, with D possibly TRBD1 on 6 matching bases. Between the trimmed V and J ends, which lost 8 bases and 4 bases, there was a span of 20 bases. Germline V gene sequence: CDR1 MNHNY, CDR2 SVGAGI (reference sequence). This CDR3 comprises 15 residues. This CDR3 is CASWSEKDRFYGYTF. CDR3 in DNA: TGTGCCAGCTGGTCGGAAAAGGACAGATTCTATGGCTACACCTTC.

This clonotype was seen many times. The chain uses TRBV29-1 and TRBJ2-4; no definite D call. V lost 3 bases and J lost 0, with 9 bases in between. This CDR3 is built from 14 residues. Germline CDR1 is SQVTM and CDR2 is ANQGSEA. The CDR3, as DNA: TGCAGCGTTGAGAGGTTACTAGCCAAAAACATTCAGTACTTC. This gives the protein CSVERLLAKNIQYF.

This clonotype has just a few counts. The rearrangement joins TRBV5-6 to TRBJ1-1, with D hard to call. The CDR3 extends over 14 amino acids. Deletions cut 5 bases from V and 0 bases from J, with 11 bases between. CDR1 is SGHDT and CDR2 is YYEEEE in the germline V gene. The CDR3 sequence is CASRSVVLNTEAFF. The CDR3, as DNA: TGTGCCAGCAGGTCCGTGGTTCTGAACACTGAAGCTTTCTTT.

The CDR3 reads CSASIAANEKLFF. CDR3 nucleotides: TGCAGTGCTAGTATTGCGGCTAATGAAAAACTGTTTTTT. The J gene is TRBJ1-4, the V gene TRBV20-1; the D is unclear. In germline, CDR1 is DFQATT, CDR2 SNEGSKA (reference sequence). The CDR3 runs to 13 residues. The ends were cut back, 3 bases at V and 3 bases at J, with 8 bases in the middle.

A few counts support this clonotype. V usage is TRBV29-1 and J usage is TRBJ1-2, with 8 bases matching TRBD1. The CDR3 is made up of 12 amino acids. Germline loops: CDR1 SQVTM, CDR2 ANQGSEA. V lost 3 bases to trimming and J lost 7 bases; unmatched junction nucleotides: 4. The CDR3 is CSVDLTGGGYTF. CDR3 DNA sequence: TGCAGCGTTGATTTAACAGGGGGTGGCTACACCTTC.